This T cell receptor beta chain emerged from a study of T-cell reconstitution after alpha-beta-depleted transplantation in children. Unique molecular identifiers featured in how the TCRbeta library was prepared. TCRdb re-derived calls from the PCR reads in MiXCR, one entry per CDR3 protein. The repertoire holds approximately 510,000 distinct CDR3 sequences, with around 20% as singletons. The CDR3 is 16 amino acids. Germline V gene lookup returns CDR1 SGHRS and CDR2 YFSETQ. V was pared by 4 bases and J by 5 bases, with 14 bases of the junction left unmatched. The gene calls are TRBV5-1 and TRBJ1-1; TRBD1 aligns across 7 bases. The receptor comes from a human donor who donated a stem cell graft to a child with acute lymphoblastic leukemia. The source material was PBMCs from the stem cell graft donor, sampled from the stem cell graft. The CDR3 DNA is TGCGCCAGCAGCAATGAGGGGACAGCAGCGGGGACTGAAGCTTTCTTT. Translating it yields CASSNEGTAAGTEAFF. The complete variable domain, with remaining parts taken from reference TRBV5-1 and TRBJ1-1, reads KAGVTQTPRYLIKTRGQQVTLSCSPISGHRSVSWYQQTPGQGLQFLFEYFSETQRNKGNFPGRFSGRQFSNSRSEMNVSTLELGDSALYLCASSNEGTAAGTEAFFGQGTRLTVV.